The rows below give T cell receptor beta chains drawn from one sample of a study of early T cells in non-severe SARS-CoV-2 infection. Via MiXCR, TCRdb re-called the 5' RACE reads, giving one row per CDR3 protein. Of approximately 63,000 distinct CDR3 sequences in the sample, more than 5.5% were seen once. Sequences were derived from whole blood, sampled at baseline. The source of these receptors is an adult who was a healthcare worker with PCR-confirmed SARS-CoV-2 infection or an uninfected control (not recorded which). Both conserved end residues are part of each CDR3. A D gene is named only where the DNA matches it firmly. Where a row states a size, it is once, few, many or the class of an expanded clone; other rows omit it.

V gene: TRBV4-3; CDR3 length: 17; D gene: NA; J gene: TRBJ1-2; clone size: many; CDR3 DNA: TGCGCCAGCAGCCAAGGGTTGACCCCAATTCAGAGCTATGGCTACACCTTC; CDR3 protein: CASSQGLTPIQSYGYTF
V gene: TRBV6-5; CDR3 length: 13; D gene: TRBD2; J gene: TRBJ2-3; clone size: many; CDR3 DNA: TGTGCCAGCTTTACTAGCGGCCCAGATACGCAGTATTTT; CDR3 protein: CASFTSGPDTQYF
V gene: TRBV6-6; CDR3 length: 16; D gene: TRBD1; J gene: TRBJ1-3; clone size: many; CDR3 DNA: TGTGCCAGCAGTACAGACAGGGCGACGGCTGGAAACACCATATATTTT; CDR3 protein: CASSTDRATAGNTIYF
V gene: TRBV7-8; CDR3 length: 14; D gene: NA; J gene: TRBJ2-1; clone size: medium-sized; CDR3 DNA: TGTGCCAGCAGCTTAGCTCGAAGCATCTATGAGCAGTTCTTC; CDR3 protein: CASSLARSIYEQFF
V gene: TRBV5-4; CDR3 length: 13; D gene: NA; J gene: TRBJ1-2; clone size: NA; CDR3 DNA: TGTGCCAGCAGCCGAGGTGGTTTTTATGGCTACACCTTC; CDR3 protein: CASSRGGFYGYTF
V gene: TRBV6-5; CDR3 length: 14; D gene: NA; J gene: TRBJ2-3; clone size: many; CDR3 DNA: TGTGCCAGCAAGAGGACGGGAGCGGGAGATACGCAGTATTTT; CDR3 protein: CASKRTGAGDTQYF
V gene: TRBV20-1; CDR3 length: 14; D gene: TRBD1; J gene: TRBJ1-1; clone size: many; CDR3 DNA: TGCAGTGCCCCGGCCCCGGACAGGGACACTGAAGCTTTCTTT; CDR3 protein: CSAPAPDRDTEAFF
V gene: TRBV7-2; CDR3 length: 15; D gene: NA; J gene: TRBJ2-3; clone size: few; CDR3 DNA: TGTGCCAGCAGCTTAGCAGCGGCGAGCACAGATACGCAGTATTTT; CDR3 protein: CASSLAAASTDTQYF
V gene: TRBV28; CDR3 length: 13; D gene: NA; J gene: TRBJ2-5; clone size: NA; CDR3 DNA: TGTGCCAGCCACCCGGGAAGGGTCGAGACCCAGTACTTC; CDR3 protein: CASHPGRVETQYF
V gene: TRBV6-6; CDR3 length: 12; D gene: TRBD1; J gene: TRBJ2-7; clone size: many; CDR3 DNA: TGTGCCAGCAGACGTGGACAGGTCGAGCAGTACTTC; CDR3 protein: CASRRGQVEQYF
V gene: TRBV20-1; CDR3 length: 14; D gene: TRBD1; J gene: TRBJ2-7; clone size: many; CDR3 DNA: TGCAGTGCGAGTGACAGGGGTACCCCCTACGAGCAGTACTTC; CDR3 protein: CSASDRGTPYEQYF
V gene: TRBV6-6; CDR3 length: 13; D gene: TRBD2; J gene: TRBJ2-7; clone size: many; CDR3 DNA: TGTGCCAGCAGTTACGAAAGACTAGCGGGACAGTACTTC; CDR3 protein: CASSYERLAGQYF
V gene: TRBV18; CDR3 length: 13; D gene: NA; J gene: TRBJ2-1; clone size: many; CDR3 DNA: TGTGCCAGCTCACTTGGATCCGGGTTCGAGCAGTTCTTC; CDR3 protein: CASSLGSGFEQFF
V gene: TRBV20-1; CDR3 length: 14; D gene: NA; J gene: TRBJ2-3; clone size: few; CDR3 DNA: TGCAGTGCCAGCACTAGTGCGGGCACAGATACGCAGTATTTT; CDR3 protein: CSASTSAGTDTQYF
V gene: TRBV5-1; CDR3 length: 14; D gene: NA; J gene: TRBJ2-7; clone size: many; CDR3 DNA: TGCGCCAGCCAGTGGGGGGCCGCCTCCTACGAGCAGTACTTC; CDR3 protein: CASQWGAASYEQYF
V gene: TRBV7-2; CDR3 length: 16; D gene: TRBD1; J gene: TRBJ2-1; clone size: many; CDR3 DNA: TGTGCCAGCAGCTTAGGACCCGACAGGGTTGGGGGTGAGCAGTTCTTC; CDR3 protein: CASSLGPDRVGGEQFF
V gene: TRBV30; CDR3 length: 15; D gene: TRBD1; J gene: TRBJ2-4; clone size: many; CDR3 DNA: TGTGCCTGGAGTGGCACAGGGGGAGGTGTGGACATTCAGTACTTC; CDR3 protein: CAWSGTGGGVDIQYF
V gene: TRBV24-1; CDR3 length: 13; D gene: NA; J gene: TRBJ2-1; clone size: many; CDR3 DNA: TGTGCCACCAGGTTGTCAGGTGACAATGAGCAGTTCTTC; CDR3 protein: CATRLSGDNEQFF
V gene: TRBV7-2; CDR3 length: 14; D gene: TRBD1; J gene: TRBJ1-5; clone size: few; CDR3 DNA: TGTGCCAGCAGCTTGCCGGGACAGGGAACGTTCCAGCATTTT; CDR3 protein: CASSLPGQGTFQHF
V gene: TRBV7-2; CDR3 length: 15; D gene: NA; J gene: TRBJ2-1; clone size: NA; CDR3 DNA: TGTGCCAGCAGCTTAGATCGGGTAGCCTGGGATGAGCAGTTCTTC; CDR3 protein: CASSLDRVAWDEQFF
V gene: TRBV5-1; CDR3 length: 18; D gene: NA; J gene: TRBJ2-7; clone size: NA; CDR3 DNA: TGCGCCAGCAGCTTGTCCCAGCAGGGTTTCCTAAGCACGTACGAGCAGTACTTC; CDR3 protein: CASSLSQQGFLSTYEQYF
V gene: TRBV27; CDR3 length: 14; D gene: TRBD1; J gene: TRBJ2-1; clone size: many; CDR3 DNA: TGTGCCAGCAGTACACAGGGGTCCTACAATGAGCAGTTCTTC; CDR3 protein: CASSTQGSYNEQFF
V gene: TRBV5-6; CDR3 length: 12; D gene: NA; J gene: TRBJ2-7; clone size: few; CDR3 DNA: TGTGCCAGCAGCGCTTTAGCCTACGAGCAGTACTTC; CDR3 protein: CASSALAYEQYF
V gene: TRBV11-3; CDR3 length: 14; D gene: NA; J gene: TRBJ2-4; clone size: many; CDR3 DNA: TGTGCCAGCAGCTTACGGCAGGGTGATTCCATTCAGTACTTC; CDR3 protein: CASSLRQGDSIQYF
V gene: TRBV18; CDR3 length: 14; D gene: NA; J gene: TRBJ2-3; clone size: NA; CDR3 DNA: TGTGCCAGCTCACCATTATTATCAGCAGATACGCAGTATTTT; CDR3 protein: CASSPLLSADTQYF
V gene: TRBV10-2; CDR3 length: 10; D gene: NA; J gene: TRBJ2-3; clone size: few; CDR3 DNA: TGCGCCAGCCTAGGAGATACGCAGTATTTT; CDR3 protein: CASLGDTQYF
V gene: TRBV28; CDR3 length: 15; D gene: NA; J gene: TRBJ2-7; clone size: few; CDR3 DNA: TGTGCCAGCAGTTTTGGCGGTTACGGGTCCTACGAGCAGTACTTC; CDR3 protein: CASSFGGYGSYEQYF
V gene: TRBV28; CDR3 length: 14; D gene: NA; J gene: TRBJ2-7; clone size: many; CDR3 DNA: TGTGCCAGCAGTTTATGGCCCAGGGCCTACGAGCAGTACTTC; CDR3 protein: CASSLWPRAYEQYF
V gene: TRBV10-3; CDR3 length: 13; D gene: NA; J gene: TRBJ1-4; clone size: few; CDR3 DNA: TGTGCCATCAGTATAGGCACCAATGAAAAACTGTTTTTT; CDR3 protein: CAISIGTNEKLFF
V gene: TRBV6-5; CDR3 length: 15; D gene: TRBD2; J gene: TRBJ2-5; clone size: few; CDR3 DNA: TGTGCCAGCAGTTCTGTTGACGGGAGGAGAGAGACCCAGTACTTC; CDR3 protein: CASSSVDGRRETQYF
V gene: TRBV29-1; CDR3 length: 12; D gene: NA; J gene: TRBJ2-3; clone size: NA; CDR3 DNA: TGCAGCGTTGAGGGTAGCGGAGATACGCAGTATTTT; CDR3 protein: CSVEGSGDTQYF
V gene: TRBV27; CDR3 length: 14; D gene: TRBD2; J gene: TRBJ2-7; clone size: many; CDR3 DNA: TGTGCCAGCAGTTTTGTAGCGGGGGTCTACGAGCAGTACTTC; CDR3 protein: CASSFVAGVYEQYF
V gene: TRBV7-2; CDR3 length: 16; D gene: NA; J gene: TRBJ2-7; clone size: NA; CDR3 DNA: TGTGCCAGCAGCCCAGGCCAGGTCAGATGGGTATACGAGCAGTACTTC; CDR3 protein: CASSPGQVRWVYEQYF
V gene: TRBV20-1; CDR3 length: 16; D gene: NA; J gene: TRBJ2-2; clone size: many; CDR3 DNA: TGCAGTGCGAGAACCATAGGACAGTCTGACACCGGGGAGCTGTTTTTT; CDR3 protein: CSARTIGQSDTGELFF
V gene: TRBV2; CDR3 length: 14; D gene: NA; J gene: TRBJ2-1; clone size: many; CDR3 DNA: TGTGCCAGCATGGTCGATTCCCTGCGGAGTGAGCAGTTCTTC; CDR3 protein: CASMVDSLRSEQFF
V gene: TRBV20-1; CDR3 length: 14; D gene: NA; J gene: TRBJ1-3; clone size: NA; CDR3 DNA: TGCAGTGCTAGAAGCCCCAGCTCTGGAAACACCATATATTTT; CDR3 protein: CSARSPSSGNTIYF
V gene: TRBV6-6; CDR3 length: 16; D gene: NA; J gene: TRBJ1-5; clone size: many; CDR3 DNA: TGTGCCAGCAGTTACTCGGGCGGGGTTGACAATCAGCCCCAGCATTTT; CDR3 protein: CASSYSGGVDNQPQHF
V gene: TRBV6-5; CDR3 length: 12; D gene: TRBD1; J gene: TRBJ2-1; clone size: few; CDR3 DNA: TGTGCCAGCAGTGGGACAGACAATGAGCAGTTCTTC; CDR3 protein: CASSGTDNEQFF
V gene: TRBV19; CDR3 length: 15; D gene: TRBD1; J gene: TRBJ2-7; clone size: many; CDR3 DNA: TGTGCCAGTAGTATAGGGGACAGGGGTTCGTACGAGCAGTACTTC; CDR3 protein: CASSIGDRGSYEQYF
V gene: TRBV25-1; CDR3 length: 14; D gene: TRBD1; J gene: TRBJ1-2; clone size: many; CDR3 DNA: TGTGCCAGCAGTGGGGACAGGGGGCTCCATGGCTACACCTTC; CDR3 protein: CASSGDRGLHGYTF
V gene: TRBV7-2; CDR3 length: 14; D gene: NA; J gene: TRBJ1-5; clone size: many; CDR3 DNA: TGTGCCAGCAGCTTTAAGGGGGGGAATCAGCCCCAGCATTTT; CDR3 protein: CASSFKGGNQPQHF
V gene: TRBV18; CDR3 length: 15; D gene: NA; J gene: TRBJ2-5; clone size: NA; CDR3 DNA: TGTGCCAGCTCACCACAAGCGGGTCGACAAGAGACCCAGTACTTC; CDR3 protein: CASSPQAGRQETQYF
V gene: TRBV6-5; CDR3 length: 15; D gene: NA; J gene: TRBJ1-4; clone size: many; CDR3 DNA: TGTGCCAGCAGTTCAGGGCAGGGAACTAATGAAAAACTGTTTTTT; CDR3 protein: CASSSGQGTNEKLFF
V gene: TRBV29-1; CDR3 length: 15; D gene: NA; J gene: TRBJ2-1; clone size: many; CDR3 DNA: TGCAGCGTTGAAGAAAGAGACGGCCGATCGTATGAGCAGTTCTTC; CDR3 protein: CSVEERDGRSYEQFF
V gene: TRBV29-1; CDR3 length: 13; D gene: TRBD1; J gene: TRBJ1-2; clone size: many; CDR3 DNA: TGCAGCGTCGACAGGGTAGGGGGGGATGGCTACACCTTC; CDR3 protein: CSVDRVGGDGYTF
V gene: TRBV20-1; CDR3 length: 15; D gene: NA; J gene: TRBJ1-6; clone size: many; CDR3 DNA: TGCAGTGCTAGTAGGACAGCGTCCAGCCATTCACCCCTCCACTTT; CDR3 protein: CSASRTASSHSPLHF
V gene: TRBV12-3/TRBV12-4; CDR3 length: 14; D gene: NA; J gene: TRBJ2-7; clone size: many; CDR3 DNA: TGTGCCAGCAGTTTGGGGGCAGACCCCTACGAGCAGTACTTC; CDR3 protein: CASSLGADPYEQYF
V gene: TRBV9; CDR3 length: 16; D gene: TRBD2; J gene: TRBJ2-1; clone size: many; CDR3 DNA: TGTGCCAGCACCTCCCTGTTAGCGGGCCTCGACAATGAGCAGTTCTTC; CDR3 protein: CASTSLLAGLDNEQFF
V gene: TRBV28; CDR3 length: 12; D gene: NA; J gene: TRBJ1-1; clone size: few; CDR3 DNA: TGTGCCAGCCTGGCTCATGGGACTGAAGCTTTCTTT; CDR3 protein: CASLAHGTEAFF
V gene: TRBV2; CDR3 length: 17; D gene: TRBD1; J gene: TRBJ2-6; clone size: NA; CDR3 DNA: TGTGCCAGCAGTGGACAGGGGGTTTCGAACGGGGCCAACGTCCTGACTTTC; CDR3 protein: CASSGQGVSNGANVLTF
V gene: TRBV19; CDR3 length: 13; D gene: NA; J gene: TRBJ2-3; clone size: many; CDR3 DNA: TGTGCCAGCAGACCCCCGGGGAAGTATACGCAGTATTTT; CDR3 protein: CASRPPGKYTQYF
V gene: TRBV5-1; CDR3 length: 15; D gene: NA; J gene: TRBJ2-3; clone size: few; CDR3 DNA: TGCGCCAGCAGCTATCGCGGGATGGAGGCAGATACGCAGTATTTT; CDR3 protein: CASSYRGMEADTQYF